The next 2 T cell receptor beta chains were all read from a single sample in a study of PD-1 blockade in classical Hodgkin lymphoma. All the patients suffered relapse after autologous stem cell transplantation, and brentuximab vedotin exposure differed. Sequenced by immunoSEQ multiplex PCR; TCRdb stores in-frame clones only, minus some. The sample has 15,000 to 20,000 clones, around 76% seen once; the top ten hold roughly 27%. The sequencing used peripheral blood mononuclear cells (PBMCs), collected before the second cycle of nivolumab. The receptor source for this set is a human donor with classical Hodgkin lymphoma.

In this sample, this clone turned up once. The rearrangement joins TRBV5-1 to TRBJ1-5; 10 bases are shared with TRBD1. Germline V gene sequence: CDR1 SGHRS, CDR2 YFSETQ. The CDR3 sequence is 15 residues long. V lost 4 bases, J lost 2 bases, and 3 bases stayed unmatched. Written as DNA, the CDR3 is TGCGCCAGCAGCGACGGGACAGGGGGCAATCAGCCCCAGCATTTT. It specifies CASSDGTGGNQPQHF.

This chain connects TRBV6-1 to TRBJ2-7; TRBD1 matches at 12 bases. With V trimmed by 4 bases and J by 4 bases, 8 bases remained unmatched. CDR3 length: 16 residues. Germline assignment: CDR1 MNHNS and CDR2 SASEGT. CDR3 protein: CASSGAGTGGNYEQYF. In nucleotides, the CDR3 is TGTGCCAGCAGTGGAGCCGGGACAGGGGGCAATTACGAGCAGTACTTC.